Each of the 20 T cell receptor beta chains below was sequenced from the same sample in a study of glioma-infiltrating T cells after dendritic cell vaccination. Some clones are missing from TCRdb's copy, which holds only in-frame ones; the method was immunoSEQ multiplex PCR. The sample carries 80,000 to 100,000 clones, roughly 83% recorded once. This specimen consisted of blood, obtained before dendritic cell vaccination. All receptors derive from a human donor with glioblastoma.

The genes are TRBV6-6 and TRBJ2-7, with D tentatively TRBD1 (5 bases). Germline V gene lookup returns CDR1 MNHNY and CDR2 SVGAGI (reference sequence). This CDR3 has 14 residues. Between the trimmed V and J ends, which lost 2 bases and 0 bases, there was a span of 8 bases. CDR3 coding DNA: TGTGCCAGCAGTTACGGGGCCAACTCCTACGAGCAGTACTTC. Its protein product is CASSYGANSYEQYF.

The V gene is TRBV6-5, the J gene TRBJ1-2; the D gene is possibly TRBD1 (5 bases). There are 15 residues in the CDR3. Trimming cost V 0 bases and J 2 bases, with 10 bases left between them. Germline V gives CDR1 MNHEY, CDR2 SVGAGI. CDR3 sequence (DNA): TGTGCCAGCAGTTACTCGATGGCAGGGAACTATGGCTACACCTTC. It codes for CASSYSMAGNYGYTF.

The J gene is TRBJ1-1, the V gene TRBV5-4; TRBD1 matches 7 bases. The germline gives CDR1 SGHNT, CDR2 YYREEE (reference sequence). Trimming took 0 bases from V and 3 from J; bases not matched to a gene: 5. The CDR3 loop spans 15 amino acids. This chain's CDR3 is CASSLVDRADTEAFF. The CDR3 DNA reads as TGTGCCAGCAGCTTGGTAGACAGGGCGGACACTGAAGCTTTCTTT. Variable domain in full (rest from reference TRBV5-4 and TRBJ1-1): ETGVTQSPTHLIKTRGQQVTLRCSSQSGHNTVSWYQQALGQGPQFIFQYYREEENGRGNFPPRFSGLQFPNYSSELNVNALELDDSALYLCASSLVDRADTEAFFGQGTRLTVV.

V is TRBV6-5 and J is TRBJ2-3; tentative D call: TRBD2 (5 bases). With 6 bases removed from V and 0 bases from J, the gap between germline ends came to 13 bases. Germline V gene sequence: CDR1 MNHEY, CDR2 SVGAGI. There are 15 residues in the CDR3. The CDR3 loop reads CASRPLDSSTDTQYF. The CDR3 region has the DNA TGTGCCAGCAGACCACTAGATTCTAGCACAGATACGCAGTATTTT.

This clone appeared a single time. The chain has TRBV15 and TRBJ2-3; no reliable D call. Germline V gene sequence: CDR1 LNHNV, CDR2 YYDKDF (reference sequence). The CDR3 sequence is 14 residues long. V lost 3 bases, J lost 1 base, and 8 bases lay in between. The CDR3 loop is CATSSKTRTDTQYF. The CDR3, as DNA: TGTGCCACCAGCAGCAAGACTCGCACAGATACGCAGTATTTT.

The rearrangement uses TRBV7-6 and TRBJ2-1; the match to TRBD1 covers 7 bases. V gave up 0 bases and J gave up 3 bases; unmatched junction bases: 8. The CDR3 runs to 17 residues. Germline CDR1 reads SGHVS; CDR2 reads FNYEAQ. CDR3 loop: CASSLAPGTEFYNEQFF. In nucleotides, the CDR3 is TGTGCCAGCAGCTTAGCCCCCGGGACAGAATTCTACAATGAGCAGTTCTTC.

This chain joins TRBV5-1 and TRBJ1-5, with D tentatively TRBD1 (6 bases). This CDR3 has 13 residues. Germline V gives CDR1 SGHRS, CDR2 YFSETQ. Trimming removed 0 bases from V and 6 bases from J, with 7 bases in between. CDR3: CASSLEGGQPQHF. CDR3 sequence (DNA): TGCGCCAGCAGCTTGGAAGGGGGTCAGCCCCAGCATTTT.

A single count supports this clone. The rearrangement uses TRBV5-6 and TRBJ2-1, with a tentative D call TRBD2 (7 bases). Looked up from germline, CDR1 is SGHDT and CDR2 is YYEEEE. CDR3 length: 15 residues. V was clipped by 1 base and J by 8 bases, with 16 bases between them. The CDR3 coding sequence is TGTGCCAGCAGCTTGCTCGGGGGGCCTCCCCATGAGCAGTTCTTC. Amino acids: CASSLLGGPPHEQFF.

The chain combines TRBV6-5 with TRBJ2-3; 10 positions match TRBD1. The CDR3 has 15 residues. V trimming: 7 bases; J trimming: 7 bases; junction bases outside the gene matches: 11. Germline CDR1 reads MNHEY; CDR2 reads SVGAGI. The CDR3 protein is CASTPGQGSHHTQYF. The CDR3 bases are TGTGCCAGCACACCGGGACAGGGGTCCCACCATACGCAGTATTTT.

V is TRBV6-4 and J is TRBJ2-2; a weak D match, TRBD1 (5 bases). Germline V gene lookup returns CDR1 MRHNA and CDR2 SNTAGT. With 6 bases removed from V and 5 bases from J, the gap between germline ends came to 13 bases. The length of the CDR3 is 14 residues. The chain's CDR3 is CASSPERTTGELFF. The CDR3 DNA reads TGTGCCAGCAGCCCAGAGAGGACAACCGGGGAGCTGTTTTTT.

The rearrangement links TRBV19 to TRBJ2-1; TRBD2 might be the D (6 bases). V lost 6 bases, J lost 2 bases, and 11 bases lay in between. The CDR3 spans 14 residues. Germline CDR1 and CDR2: LNHDA and SQIVND (reference sequence). For the CDR3, the DNA is TGTGCCAGTAGGCGGGACCCCCCCTACAATGAGCAGTTCTTC. It specifies CASRRDPPYNEQFF.

V gene TRBV11-2 combines with J gene TRBJ1-4, with TRBD1 matching over 9 bases. The CDR3 is 15 amino acids. Germline trimming cut 2 bases from V and 5 bases from J; bases unmatched to any gene: 3. Per germline, CDR1 SGHAT and CDR2 FQNNGV. The chain's CDR3 is CASSLNRGRNEKLFF. The CDR3 DNA follows: TGTGCCAGCAGCTTAAACAGGGGGCGCAATGAAAAACTGTTTTTT.

This clone is medium-sized by share. The chain links TRBV5-4 to TRBJ1-1; D unclear. CDR3 length: 14 amino acids. Trimming pared 1 base from V and 4 bases from J, leaving 11 bases between. Germline V gene data show CDR1 as SGHNT and CDR2 as YYREEE (reference sequence). The CDR3 nucleotides are TGTGCCAGCAGCTTGCCCGGGTATAGCACTGAAGCTTTCTTT. It yields the protein CASSLPGYSTEAFF.

The chain is built from TRBV9 and TRBJ2-1; D remains unclear. The CDR3 spans 11 residues. Per germline, CDR1 SGDLS and CDR2 YYNGEE. V was clipped by 4 bases and J by 9 bases, with 8 bases between them. DNA for the CDR3: TGTGCCAGCAGCATTTACGGTGAGCAGTTCTTC. Translating it yields CASSIYGEQFF.

V and J are TRBV29-1 and TRBJ2-5, with D unclear. V shed 4 bases and J shed 2 bases, with 14 bases lying between them. CDR3 size: 14 residues. Germline-derived CDR1 and CDR2 are SQVTM and ANQGSEA. Here the CDR3 reads CSVAAYVQQETQYF. Written as DNA, the CDR3 is TGCAGCGTTGCAGCGTACGTTCAGCAAGAGACCCAGTACTTC.

The chain uses TRBV6-1 and TRBJ1-5; TRBD1 agrees at 7 bases. Looked up from germline, CDR1 is MNHNS and CDR2 is SASEGT. Trimming removed 6 bases from V and 4 bases from J; junction bases left unmatched: 3. This CDR3 is 13 amino acids long. The CDR3 here is CASRPQGNQPQHF. In DNA, the CDR3 is TGTGCCAGCAGACCACAGGGGAATCAGCCCCAGCATTTT.

In the case of this clone: One end of the junction varies from germline; a read error may be responsible. The chain employs TRBV7-7 and TRBJ2-7, with D possibly TRBD2 on 6 matching bases. Looked up from germline, CDR1 is SSHAT and CDR2 is FNYEAQ (reference sequence). This CDR3 spans 16 amino acids. CDR3 coding DNA: TGTGCTAGCAGCCCGGGTGGGTATACGGGAGAGTACGAGCAGTACTTC. It codes for CASSPGGYTGEYEQYF.

The chain couples TRBV9 to TRBJ1-3; maybe TRBD1 (6 bases). CDR3 length: 15 residues. CDR1 and CDR2 from the germline V gene are SGDLS and YYNGEE. The V and J ends lost 3 bases and 4 bases respectively, with 14 bases between them. The CDR3 DNA reads TGTGCCAGCAGCGCAACCGGGACACTGGGAAACACCATATATTTT. Protein sequence: CASSATGTLGNTIYF. Full variable domain (remainder filled in from reference TRBV9 and TRBJ1-3): DSGVTQTPKHLITATGQRVTLRCSPRSGDLSVYWYQQSLDQGLQFLIQYYNGEERAKGNILERFSAQQFPDLHSELNLSSLELGDSALYFCASSATGTLGNTIYFGEGSWLTVV.

This clone was recorded only once. This chain connects TRBV9 to TRBJ2-3, with D possibly being TRBD2 (6 bases). Looked up from germline, CDR1 is SGDLS and CDR2 is YYNGEE. V lost 2 bases and J lost 5, with 18 bases in between. The CDR3 runs to 16 residues. Here the CDR3 reads CASSVGAGPPGDTQYF. The CDR3 DNA is TGTGCCAGCAGCGTGGGCGCGGGACCTCCGGGAGATACGCAGTATTTT.

The chain employs TRBV2 and TRBJ2-2; D unclear. Germline CDR1 and CDR2: SNHLY and FYNNEI. This CDR3 spans 13 amino acids. V lost 4 bases to trimming and J lost 10 bases, with 13 bases between them. The CDR3 DNA reads TGTGCCAGCAGTGCGACCTATAGCTTGGAGCTGTTTTTT. Translated, it gives CASSATYSLELFF.